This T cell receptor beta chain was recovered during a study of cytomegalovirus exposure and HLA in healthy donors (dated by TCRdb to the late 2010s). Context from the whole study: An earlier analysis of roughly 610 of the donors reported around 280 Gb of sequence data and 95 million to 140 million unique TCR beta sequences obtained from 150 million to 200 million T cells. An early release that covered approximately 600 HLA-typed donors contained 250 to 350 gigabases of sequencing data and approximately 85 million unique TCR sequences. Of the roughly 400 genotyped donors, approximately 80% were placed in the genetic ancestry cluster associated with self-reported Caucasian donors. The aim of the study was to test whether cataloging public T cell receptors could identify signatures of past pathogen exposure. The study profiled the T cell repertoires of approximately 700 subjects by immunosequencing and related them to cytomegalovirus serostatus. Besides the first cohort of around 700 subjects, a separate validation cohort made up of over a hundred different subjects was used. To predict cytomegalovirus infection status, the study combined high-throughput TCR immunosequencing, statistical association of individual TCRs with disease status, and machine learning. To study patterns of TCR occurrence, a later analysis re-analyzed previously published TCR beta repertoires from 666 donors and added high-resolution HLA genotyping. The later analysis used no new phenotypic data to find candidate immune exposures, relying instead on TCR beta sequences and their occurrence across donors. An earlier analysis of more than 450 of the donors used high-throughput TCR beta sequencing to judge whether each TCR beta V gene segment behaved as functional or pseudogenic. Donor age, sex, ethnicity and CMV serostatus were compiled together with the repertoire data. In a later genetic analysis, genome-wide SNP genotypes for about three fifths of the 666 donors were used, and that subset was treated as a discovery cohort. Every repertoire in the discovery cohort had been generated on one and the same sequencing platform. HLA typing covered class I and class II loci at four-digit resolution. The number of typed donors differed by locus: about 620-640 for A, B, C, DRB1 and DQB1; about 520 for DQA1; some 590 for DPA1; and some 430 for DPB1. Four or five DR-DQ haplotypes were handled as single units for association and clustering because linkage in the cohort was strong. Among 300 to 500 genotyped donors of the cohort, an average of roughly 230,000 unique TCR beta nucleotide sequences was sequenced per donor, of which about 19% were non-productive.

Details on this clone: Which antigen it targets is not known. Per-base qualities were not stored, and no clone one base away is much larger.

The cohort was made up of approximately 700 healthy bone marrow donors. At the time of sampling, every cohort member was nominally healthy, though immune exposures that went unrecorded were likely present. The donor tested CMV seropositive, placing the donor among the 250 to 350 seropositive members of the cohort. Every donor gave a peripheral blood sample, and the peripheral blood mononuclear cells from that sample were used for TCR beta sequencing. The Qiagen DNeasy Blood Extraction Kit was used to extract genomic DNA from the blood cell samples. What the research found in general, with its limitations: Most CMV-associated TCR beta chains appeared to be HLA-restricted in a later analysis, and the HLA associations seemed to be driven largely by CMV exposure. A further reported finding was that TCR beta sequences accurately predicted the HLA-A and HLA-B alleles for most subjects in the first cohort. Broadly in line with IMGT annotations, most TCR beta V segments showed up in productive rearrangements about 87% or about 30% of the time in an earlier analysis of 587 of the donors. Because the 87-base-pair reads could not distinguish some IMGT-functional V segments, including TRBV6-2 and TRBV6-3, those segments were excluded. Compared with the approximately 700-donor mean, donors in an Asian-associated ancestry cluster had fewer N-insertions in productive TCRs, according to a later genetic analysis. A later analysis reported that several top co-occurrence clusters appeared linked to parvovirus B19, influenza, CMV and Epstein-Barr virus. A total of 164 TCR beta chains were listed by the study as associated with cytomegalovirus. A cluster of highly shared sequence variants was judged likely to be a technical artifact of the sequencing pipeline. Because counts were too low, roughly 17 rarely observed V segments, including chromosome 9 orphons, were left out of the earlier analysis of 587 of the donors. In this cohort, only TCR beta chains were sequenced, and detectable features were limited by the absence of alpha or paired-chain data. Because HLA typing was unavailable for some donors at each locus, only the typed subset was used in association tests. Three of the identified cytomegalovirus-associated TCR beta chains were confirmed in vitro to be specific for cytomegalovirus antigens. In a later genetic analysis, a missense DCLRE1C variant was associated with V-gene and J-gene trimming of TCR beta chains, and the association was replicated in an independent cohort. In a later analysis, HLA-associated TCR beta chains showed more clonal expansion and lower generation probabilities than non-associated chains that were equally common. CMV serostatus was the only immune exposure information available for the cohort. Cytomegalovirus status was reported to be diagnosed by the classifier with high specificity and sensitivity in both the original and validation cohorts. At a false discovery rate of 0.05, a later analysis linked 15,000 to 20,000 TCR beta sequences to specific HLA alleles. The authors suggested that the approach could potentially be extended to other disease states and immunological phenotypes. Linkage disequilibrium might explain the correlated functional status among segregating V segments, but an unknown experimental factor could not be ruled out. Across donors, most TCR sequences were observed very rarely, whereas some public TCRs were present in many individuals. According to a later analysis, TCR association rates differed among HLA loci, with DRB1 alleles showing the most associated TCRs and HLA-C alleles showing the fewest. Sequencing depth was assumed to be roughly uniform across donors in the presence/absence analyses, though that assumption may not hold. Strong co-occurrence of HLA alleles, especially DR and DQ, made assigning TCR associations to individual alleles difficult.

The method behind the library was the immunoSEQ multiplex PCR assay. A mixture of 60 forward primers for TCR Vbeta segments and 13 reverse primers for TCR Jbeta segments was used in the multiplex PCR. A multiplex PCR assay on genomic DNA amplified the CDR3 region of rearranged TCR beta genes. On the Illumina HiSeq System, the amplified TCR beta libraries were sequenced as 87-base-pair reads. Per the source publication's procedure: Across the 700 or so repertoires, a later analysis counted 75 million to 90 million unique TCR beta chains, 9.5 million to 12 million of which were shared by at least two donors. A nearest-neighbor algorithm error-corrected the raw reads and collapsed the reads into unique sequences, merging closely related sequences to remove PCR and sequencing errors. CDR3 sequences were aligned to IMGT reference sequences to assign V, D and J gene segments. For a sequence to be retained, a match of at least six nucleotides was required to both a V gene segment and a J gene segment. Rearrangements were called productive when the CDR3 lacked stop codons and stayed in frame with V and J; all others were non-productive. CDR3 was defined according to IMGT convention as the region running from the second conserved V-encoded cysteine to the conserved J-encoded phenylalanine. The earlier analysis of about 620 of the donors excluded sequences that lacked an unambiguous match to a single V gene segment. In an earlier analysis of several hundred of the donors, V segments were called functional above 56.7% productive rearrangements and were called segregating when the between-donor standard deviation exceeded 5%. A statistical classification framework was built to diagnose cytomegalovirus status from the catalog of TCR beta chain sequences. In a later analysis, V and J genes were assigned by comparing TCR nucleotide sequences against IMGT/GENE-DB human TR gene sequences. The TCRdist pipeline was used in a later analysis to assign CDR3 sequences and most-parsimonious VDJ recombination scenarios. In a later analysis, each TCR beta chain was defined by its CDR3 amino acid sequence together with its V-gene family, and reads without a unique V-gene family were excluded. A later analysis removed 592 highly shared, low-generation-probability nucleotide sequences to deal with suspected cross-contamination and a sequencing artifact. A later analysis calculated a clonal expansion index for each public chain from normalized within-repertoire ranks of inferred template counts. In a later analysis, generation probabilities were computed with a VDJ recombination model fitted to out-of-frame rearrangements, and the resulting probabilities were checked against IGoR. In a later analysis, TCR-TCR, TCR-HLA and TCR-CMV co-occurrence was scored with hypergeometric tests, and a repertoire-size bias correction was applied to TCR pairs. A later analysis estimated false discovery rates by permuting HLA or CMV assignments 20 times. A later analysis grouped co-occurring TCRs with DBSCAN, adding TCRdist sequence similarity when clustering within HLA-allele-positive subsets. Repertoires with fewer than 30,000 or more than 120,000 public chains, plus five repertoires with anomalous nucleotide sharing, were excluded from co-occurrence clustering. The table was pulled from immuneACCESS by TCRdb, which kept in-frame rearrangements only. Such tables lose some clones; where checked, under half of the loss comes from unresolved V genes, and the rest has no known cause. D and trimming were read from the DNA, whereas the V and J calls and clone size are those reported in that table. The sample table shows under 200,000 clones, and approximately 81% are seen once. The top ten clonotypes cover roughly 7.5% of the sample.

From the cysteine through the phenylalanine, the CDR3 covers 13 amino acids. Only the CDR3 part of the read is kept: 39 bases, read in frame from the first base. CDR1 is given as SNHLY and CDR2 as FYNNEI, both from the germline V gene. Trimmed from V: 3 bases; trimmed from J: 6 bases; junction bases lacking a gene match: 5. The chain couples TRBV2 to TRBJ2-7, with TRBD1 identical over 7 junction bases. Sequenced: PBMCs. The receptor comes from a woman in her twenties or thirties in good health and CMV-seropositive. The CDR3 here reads CASSEGTASEQYF. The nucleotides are TGTGCCAGCAGTGAGGGGACAGCTAGCGAGCAGTACTTC.